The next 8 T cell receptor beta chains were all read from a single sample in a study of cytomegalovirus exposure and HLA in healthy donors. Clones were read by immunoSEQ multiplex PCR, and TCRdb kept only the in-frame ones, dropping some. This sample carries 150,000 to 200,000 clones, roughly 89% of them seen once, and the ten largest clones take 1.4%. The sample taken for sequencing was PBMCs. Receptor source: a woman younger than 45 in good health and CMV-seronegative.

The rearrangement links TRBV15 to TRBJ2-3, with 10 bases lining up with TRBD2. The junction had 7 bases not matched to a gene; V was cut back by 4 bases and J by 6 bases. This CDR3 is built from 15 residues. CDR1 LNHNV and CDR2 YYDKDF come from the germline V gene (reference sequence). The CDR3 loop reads CATSTSGGTGDTQYF. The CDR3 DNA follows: TGTGCCACCAGCACTAGCGGGGGAACAGGGGATACGCAGTATTTT.

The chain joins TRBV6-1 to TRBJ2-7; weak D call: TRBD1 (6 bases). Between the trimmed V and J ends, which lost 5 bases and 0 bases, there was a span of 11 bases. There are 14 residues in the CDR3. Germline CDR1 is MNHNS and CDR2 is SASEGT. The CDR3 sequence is CASSSLQGSYEQYF. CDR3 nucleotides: TGTGCCAGCAGTTCACTACAGGGCTCCTACGAGCAGTACTTC.

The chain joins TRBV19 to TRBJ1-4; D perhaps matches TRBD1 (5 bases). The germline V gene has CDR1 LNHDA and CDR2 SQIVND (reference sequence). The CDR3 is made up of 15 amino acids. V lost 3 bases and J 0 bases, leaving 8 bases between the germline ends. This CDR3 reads CASSIDRATNEKLFF. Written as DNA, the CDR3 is TGTGCCAGTAGTATTGACAGAGCAACTAATGAAAAACTGTTTTTT.

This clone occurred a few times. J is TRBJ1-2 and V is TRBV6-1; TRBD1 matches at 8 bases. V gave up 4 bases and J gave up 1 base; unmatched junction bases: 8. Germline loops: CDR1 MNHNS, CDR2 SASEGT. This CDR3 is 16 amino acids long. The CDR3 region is CASSAQGAMVNYGYTF. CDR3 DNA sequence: TGTGCCAGCAGTGCGCAGGGGGCAATGGTTAACTATGGCTACACCTTC.

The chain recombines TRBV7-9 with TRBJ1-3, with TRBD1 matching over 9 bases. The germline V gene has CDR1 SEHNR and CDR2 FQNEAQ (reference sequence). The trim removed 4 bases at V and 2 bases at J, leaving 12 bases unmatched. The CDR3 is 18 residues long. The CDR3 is CASSSDRGVRSAGNTIYF. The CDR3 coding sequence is TGTGCCAGCAGCTCAGACAGGGGGGTACGTTCGGCTGGAAACACCATATATTTT. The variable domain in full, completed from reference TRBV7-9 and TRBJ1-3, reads DTGVSQNPRHKITKRGQNVTFRCDPISEHNRLYWYRQTLGQGPEFLTYFQNEAQLEKSRLLSDRFSAERPKGSFSTLEIQRTEQGDSAMYLCASSSDRGVRSAGNTIYFGEGSWLTVV.

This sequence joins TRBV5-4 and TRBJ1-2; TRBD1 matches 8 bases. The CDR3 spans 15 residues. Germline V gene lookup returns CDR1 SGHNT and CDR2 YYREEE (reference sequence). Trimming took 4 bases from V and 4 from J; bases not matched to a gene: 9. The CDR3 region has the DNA TGTGCCAGCAGCCAACCACAGGGGGTCTTCTATGGCTACACCTTC. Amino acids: CASSQPQGVFYGYTF. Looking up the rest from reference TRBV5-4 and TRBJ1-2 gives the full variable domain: ETGVTQSPTHLIKTRGQQVTLRCSSQSGHNTVSWYQQALGQGPQFIFQYYREEENGRGNFPPRFSGLQFPNYSSELNVNALELDDSALYLCASSQPQGVFYGYTFGSGTRLTVV.

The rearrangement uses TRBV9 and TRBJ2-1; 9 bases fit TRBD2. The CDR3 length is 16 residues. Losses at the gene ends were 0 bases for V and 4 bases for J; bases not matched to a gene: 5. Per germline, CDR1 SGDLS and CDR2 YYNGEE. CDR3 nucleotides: TGTGCCAGCAGCGTAGGTGCGGGGGGGCAGTACAATGAGCAGTTCTTC. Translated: CASSVGAGGQYNEQFF.

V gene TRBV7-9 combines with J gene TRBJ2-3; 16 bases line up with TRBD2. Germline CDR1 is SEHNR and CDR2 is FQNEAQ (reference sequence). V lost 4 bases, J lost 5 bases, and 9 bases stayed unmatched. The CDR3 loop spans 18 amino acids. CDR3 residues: CASSSTGTSGGALDTQYF. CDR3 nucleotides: TGTGCCAGCAGCTCGACCGGGACTAGCGGGGGGGCATTAGATACGCAGTATTTT.